Listed here is a single T cell receptor beta chain. Its target is unknown. These data belong to a study of CD8 T cells in cerebrospinal fluid in Alzheimer's disease. Study-level information: CSF T cell clonal expansion was assessed by plate-based nested PCR and droplet-based sequencing.

The CDR3 contains 15 residues. Per germline, CDR1 SGHNT and CDR2 YYREEE (reference sequence). Confirmation of patient neurodegeneration relied on biomarkers such as neurofilament, amyloid-beta and tau. Reanalyzing the 10x single-cell sequencing reads, TCRdb keeps one entry per CDR3 protein, without DNA. The table lists about 1,400 distinct CDR3 sequences. Study-wide results and caveats: EBV-specific TCRs in cerebrospinal fluid reportedly do not establish a causal EBV–Alzheimer's link.

The sequence was obtained from a human donor with mild cognitive impairment. The sequencing sample was made of cerebrospinal fluid. This chain connects TRBV5-4 to TRBJ2-7; no DNA is available, so the TRBD1 call from TCRdb remains unchecked. CDR3 in amino acids: CASSLATGGPREQYF.